This T cell receptor beta chain was recovered during a study of OX40 agonist ivuxolimab in advanced cancers. Sequencing was performed with immunoSEQ multiplex PCR; in TCRdb, only in-frame clones are kept and a portion is missing. The table lists 40,000 to 60,000 clones, about four fifths of them singletons. CDR1 is SQVTM and CDR2 is ANQGSEA in the germline V gene. This CDR3 contains 11 residues. V trimming: 7 bases; J trimming: 9 bases; junction bases outside the gene matches: 5. The chain carries TRBV29-1 and TRBJ1-2, with 10 bases aligning to TRBD1. The material sequenced was CD4+ or CD8+ T cells sorted from blood, taken in a trial of the OX40 agonist ivuxolimab. The sequence came from an adult with an advanced solid tumor such as melanoma, head and neck, liver or kidney cancer. The CDR3 nucleotides are TGCAGCGCGGACAGGGGGGATCGCTACACCTTC. Amino acids: CSADRGDRYTF.